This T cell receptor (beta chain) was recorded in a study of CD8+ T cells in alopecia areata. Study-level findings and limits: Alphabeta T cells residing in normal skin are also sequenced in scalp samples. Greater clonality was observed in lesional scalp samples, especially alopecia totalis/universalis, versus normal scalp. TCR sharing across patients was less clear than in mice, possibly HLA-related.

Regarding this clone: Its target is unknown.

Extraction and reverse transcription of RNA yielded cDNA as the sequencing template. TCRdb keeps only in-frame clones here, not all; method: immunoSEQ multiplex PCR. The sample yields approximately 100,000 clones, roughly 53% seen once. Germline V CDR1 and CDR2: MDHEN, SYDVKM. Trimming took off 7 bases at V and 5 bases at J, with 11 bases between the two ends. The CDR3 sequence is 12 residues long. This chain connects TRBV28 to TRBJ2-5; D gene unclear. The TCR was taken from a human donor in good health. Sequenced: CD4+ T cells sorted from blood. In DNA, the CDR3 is TGTGCCAGCAACACCCTGGGGGAGACCCAGTACTTC. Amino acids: CASNTLGETQYF. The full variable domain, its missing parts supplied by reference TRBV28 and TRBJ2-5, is DVKVTQSSRYLVKRTGEKVFLECVQDMDHENMFWYRQDPGLGLRLIYFSYDVKMKEKGDIPEGYSVSREKKERFSLILESASTNQTSMYLCASNTLGETQYFGPGTRLLVL.